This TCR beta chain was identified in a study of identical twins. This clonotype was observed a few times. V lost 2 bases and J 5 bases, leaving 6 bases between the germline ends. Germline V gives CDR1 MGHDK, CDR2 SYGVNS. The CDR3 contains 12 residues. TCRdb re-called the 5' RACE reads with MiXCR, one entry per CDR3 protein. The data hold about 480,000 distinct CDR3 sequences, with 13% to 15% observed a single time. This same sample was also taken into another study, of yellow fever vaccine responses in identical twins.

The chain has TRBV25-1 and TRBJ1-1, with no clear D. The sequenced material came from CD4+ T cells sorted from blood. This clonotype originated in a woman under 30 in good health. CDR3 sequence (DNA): TGTGCCAGCAGTGAAAGCGTAACTGAAGCTTTCTTT. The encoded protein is CASSESVTEAFF.